Listed below are T cell receptor beta chains from one sample, sequenced in a study of blood T cell repertoires in COVID-19. The table came from immunoSEQ multiplex PCR; TCRdb's copy has only in-frame clones and leaves some out. Seen here are under 500,000 clones, 85% to 90% observed once, and the top ten hold 4% to 5.5%. Material: peripheral blood. Receptors originate from a woman in her 30s with acute or convalescent COVID-19. Each CDR3 is given without its conserved first and last residue. Only some rows state a clone size, as once, few, many or a class for expanded clones.

NA,TRBV6-5,TRBJ1-6,ASRETGAHSPLH
NA,TRBV9,TRBJ2-7,ASSAGPGGYEQY
NA,TRBV4-1,TRBJ2-7,ASSQDNGLILTYEQY
NA,TRBV19,TRBJ2-2,ASSPPNGELF
NA,TRBV6-5,TRBJ1-5,ASRRGLSQPQH
NA,TRBV30,TRBJ1-3,AWADRGLSGNTIY
NA,TRBV19,TRBJ1-6,ASSTRGQGASPLH
NA,TRBV7-2,TRBJ2-1,ASSLDGGAHDEQF
NA,TRBV30,TRBJ2-6,AWNWGETTGANVLT
NA,TRBV7-2,TRBJ1-1,ASSLNNRHYNTEAF
NA,TRBV30,TRBJ2-2,AWSRDRGFSGELF
NA,TRBV4-1,TRBJ2-7,ASSPGGNYEQY
NA,TRBV27,TRBJ1-5,ASSLGHGGLGGNQPQH
NA,TRBV30,TRBJ2-2,AWSGSPFSGELF
NA,TRBV7-9,TRBJ1-1,ASGGDREREAF
NA,TRBV5-6,TRBJ2-3,ASMALAGGRLDTQY
NA,TRBV5-1,TRBJ1-3,ASSRRDSAISGNTIY
NA,TRBV7-2,TRBJ2-2,ASSPSIGELF
NA,TRBV5-6,TRBJ1-4,ASSLERGNEKLF
NA,TRBV5-6,TRBJ2-1,ASSSRRTLSNEQF
NA,TRBV4-1,TRBJ2-3,ASSQDWWKQGETDTQY
NA,TRBV28,TRBJ1-3,ASSPRFVGLRNTIY
NA,TRBV28,TRBJ2-1,ASSLVGAPASDEQF
NA,TRBV14,TRBJ2-1,ASSQDLSLNEQF
NA,TRBV4-1,TRBJ1-5,ASSLSAGASNQPQH
NA,TRBV5-1,TRBJ1-2,ASLGQGAYGYT
NA,TRBV7-6,TRBJ2-1,ASSLYEGGPSEQF
NA,TRBV5-4,TRBJ1-2,ASSLGGGYGYT
NA,TRBV5-4,TRBJ2-4,ASSLGQDRAKNIQY
NA,TRBV30,TRBJ1-5,AWSGGVDYQPQH
NA,TRBV9,TRBJ1-1,ASSVGRAYMNTEAF
NA,TRBV7-6,TRBJ1-5,ASSLSGYSNQPQH
many,TRBV3-1/TRBV3-2,TRBJ2-3,ASSHRGGDTQY
NA,TRBV6-1,TRBJ1-2,ASSETWGFGYT
NA,TRBV18,TRBJ2-7,ASSMGLAGYHYEQY
NA,TRBV20-1,TRBJ2-1,SASSGLVGSDEQF
NA,TRBV2,TRBJ2-7,ASSVASGAYEQY
NA,TRBV5-1,TRBJ2-5,ASSLKGVETQY
NA,TRBV29-1,TRBJ2-2,SVEGQGGAGELF
NA,TRBV15,TRBJ1-4,ATSRVQIATNEKLF
NA,TRBV30,TRBJ1-2,AWSVQLGGFNGYT
once,TRBV12-5,TRBJ2-2,ASGLVLKEELGTGELF
NA,TRBV30,TRBJ2-1,AWSVPGLAGGRQF
NA,TRBV28,TRBJ2-5,ASSFAGSHQETQY
NA,TRBV18,TRBJ2-1,ASSPRDRATDEQF
NA,TRBV10-3,TRBJ1-6,AISELEDSPLH
NA,TRBV6-5,TRBJ1-5,ASRPQGLSNQPQH
NA,TRBV6-5,TRBJ2-2,ATLRTVRTGELF
NA,TRBV5-1,TRBJ1-2,ASRKGTGYGYT
NA,TRBV27,TRBJ1-2,ASSLSGGVGDGYT
NA,TRBV2,TRBJ2-7,ASSESRGAYEQY